The T cell receptor (beta chain) described here comes from a study of Graves' ophthalmopathy and Graves' hyperthyroidism. The authors amplified TCR beta CDR3 regions from RNA transcripts. An opening RT-PCR round employed HTBI primers and preceded a second-round multiplex PCR. TCRdb processed the multiplex PCR reads anew with MiXCR; each CDR3 protein has one entry. The repertoire holds under 350,000 distinct CDR3 sequences, with 15% to 20% as singletons. Researchers turned away patients with other autoimmune diseases, uncontrolled infections, pregnancy or lactation. The diagnosis was founded upon clinical symptoms, serum thyroxine, TRAb, thyroid ultrasound and orbital computed tomography. It was from about 10 ml of fresh peripheral blood that the PBMCs came. Ten or more counts support this clonotype. The CDR3 totals 13 residues. Germline V gene sequence: CDR1 MNHEY, CDR2 SVGEGT. The V end was cut by 6 bases, the J end by 6 bases, with 15 bases between.

The receptor's source is an adult man with Graves' ophthalmopathy. The rearrangement joins TRBV6-2 or TRBV6-3 to TRBJ2-7, with D perhaps being TRBD1 or TRBD2 (5 bases each). Sequenced sample: peripheral blood. The CDR3 sequence is CASRLAGTGEQYF. CDR3 nucleotide sequence: TGTGCCAGCAGACTGGCAGGGACGGGCGAGCAGTACTTC.